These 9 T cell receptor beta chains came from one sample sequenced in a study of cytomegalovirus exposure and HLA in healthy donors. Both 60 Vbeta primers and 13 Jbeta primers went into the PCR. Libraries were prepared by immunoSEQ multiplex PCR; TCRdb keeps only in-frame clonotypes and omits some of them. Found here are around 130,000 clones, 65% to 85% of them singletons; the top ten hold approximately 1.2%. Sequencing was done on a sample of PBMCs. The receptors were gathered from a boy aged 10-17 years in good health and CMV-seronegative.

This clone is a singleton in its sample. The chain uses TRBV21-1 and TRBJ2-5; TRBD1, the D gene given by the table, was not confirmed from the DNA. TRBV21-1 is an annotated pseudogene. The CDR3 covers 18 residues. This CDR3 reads CASSKDLGQTSSQETQYF. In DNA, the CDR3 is TGTGCCAGCAGCAAGGATCTGGGACAGACGAGCTCCCAAGAGACCCAGTACTTC.

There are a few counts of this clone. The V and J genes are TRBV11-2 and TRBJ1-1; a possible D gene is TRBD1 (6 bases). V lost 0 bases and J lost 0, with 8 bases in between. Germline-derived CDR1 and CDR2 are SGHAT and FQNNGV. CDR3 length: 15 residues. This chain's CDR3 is CASSLDTGLNTEAFF. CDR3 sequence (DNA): TGTGCCAGCAGCTTAGATACAGGGTTGAACACTGAAGCTTTCTTT.

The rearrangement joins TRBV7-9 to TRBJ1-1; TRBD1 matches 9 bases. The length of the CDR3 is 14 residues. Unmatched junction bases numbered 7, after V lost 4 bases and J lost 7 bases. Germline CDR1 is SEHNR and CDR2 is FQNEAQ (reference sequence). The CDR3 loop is CASSSRDREVEAFF. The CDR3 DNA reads TGTGCCAGCAGCTCCCGGGACAGGGAGGTTGAAGCTTTCTTT.

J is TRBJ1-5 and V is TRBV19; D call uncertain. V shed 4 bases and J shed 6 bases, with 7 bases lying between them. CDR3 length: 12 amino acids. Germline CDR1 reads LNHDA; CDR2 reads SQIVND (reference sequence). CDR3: CASSSGGQPQHF. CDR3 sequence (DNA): TGTGCCAGTAGTAGCGGAGGTCAGCCCCAGCATTTT.

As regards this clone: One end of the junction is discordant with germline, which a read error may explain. The CDR3 DNA is TGTGCCAGCAGCTTGTATAAGAACTCCGGGGAGCTGTTTTTT. Translation gives CASSLYKNSGELFF. The rearrangement uses TRBV5-4 and TRBJ2-2; unclear D gene. Germline CDR1 reads SGHNT; CDR2 reads YYREEE (reference sequence). This CDR3 contains 14 residues.

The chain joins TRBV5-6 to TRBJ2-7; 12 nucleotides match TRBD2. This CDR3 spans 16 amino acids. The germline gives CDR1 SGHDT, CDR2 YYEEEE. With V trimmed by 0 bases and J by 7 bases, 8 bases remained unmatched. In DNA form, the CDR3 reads TGTGCCAGCAGCTTGGCGGCTAGCGGGAGGGCCGAGGAGCAGTACTTC. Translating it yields CASSLAASGRAEEQYF.

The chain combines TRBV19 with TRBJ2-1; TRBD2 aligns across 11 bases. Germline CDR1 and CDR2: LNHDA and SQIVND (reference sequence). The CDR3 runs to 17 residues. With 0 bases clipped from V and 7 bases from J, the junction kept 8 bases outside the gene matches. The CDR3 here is CASSIDHGTSGINEQFF. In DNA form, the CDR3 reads TGTGCCAGTAGTATAGATCACGGGACTAGCGGCATTAATGAGCAGTTCTTC.

CDR3 coding DNA: TGCGCCAGCAGTCAATCCCCTCCGGGACAGGGCCTATTCATGAACACTGAAGCTTTCTTT. Its protein product is CASSQSPPGQGLFMNTEAFF. V is TRBV23-1 and J is TRBJ1-1; 9 bases agree with TRBD1. TRBV23-1 belongs to the ORF category, with a function that is uncertain. V lost 0 bases to trimming and J lost 0 bases; unmatched junction nucleotides: 14. The CDR3 contains 20 residues.

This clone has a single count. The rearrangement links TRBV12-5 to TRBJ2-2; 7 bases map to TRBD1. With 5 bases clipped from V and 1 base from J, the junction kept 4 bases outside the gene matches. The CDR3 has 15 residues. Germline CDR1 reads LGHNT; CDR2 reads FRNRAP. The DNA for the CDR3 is TGTGCTAGTGGTCCGGGACAGAAGAACACCGGGGAGCTGTTTTTT. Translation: CASGPGQKNTGELFF.